This T cell receptor (beta chain) originates from a study of T-cell reconstitution after alpha-beta-depleted transplantation in children. Study-wide results and limits: Newly made T cells mostly supplied T-cell counts and diversity one year after transplant. Expanded graft clones numbering several hundred reportedly gave rise to alpha-beta T cells about two months after transplant.

This clonotype was observed at least ten times. Antigen: not known. Unique molecular identifiers were used to barcode this TCRbeta library. TCRdb recomputed calls from the PCR reads with MiXCR, one row per CDR3 protein. The sample holds approximately 500,000 distinct CDR3 sequences, 8% to 11% seen once. Trimming at V came to 4 bases and at J to 5 bases, leaving 11 bases not matched to a gene. CDR3 length: 16 amino acids. CDR1 MNHEY and CDR2 SMNVEV come from the germline V gene (reference sequence). The specimen was PBMCs, collected before TCRalphabeta/CD19-depleted stem cell transplant. The V gene is TRBV27, the J gene TRBJ2-1, with 7 nucleotides matching TRBD1. This receptor was obtained from a child under 10 years old with inherited bone marrow failure, due to receive a stem cell transplant. The CDR3 region is CASSSRGLRANNEQFF. The CDR3 DNA reads TGTGCCAGCAGTTCGAGGGGGCTTCGGGCCAACAATGAGCAGTTCTTC.